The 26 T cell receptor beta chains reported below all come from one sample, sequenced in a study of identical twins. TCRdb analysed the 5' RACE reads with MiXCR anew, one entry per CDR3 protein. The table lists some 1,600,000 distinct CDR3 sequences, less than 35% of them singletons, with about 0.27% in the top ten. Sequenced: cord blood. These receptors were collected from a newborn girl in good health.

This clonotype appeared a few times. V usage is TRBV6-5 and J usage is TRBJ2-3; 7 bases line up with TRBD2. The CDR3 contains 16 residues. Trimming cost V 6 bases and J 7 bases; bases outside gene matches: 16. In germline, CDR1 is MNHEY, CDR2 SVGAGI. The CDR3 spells CASRPSYWRETHTQYF. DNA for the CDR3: TGTGCCAGCAGACCCTCTTACTGGCGGGAGACACATACGCAGTATTTT.

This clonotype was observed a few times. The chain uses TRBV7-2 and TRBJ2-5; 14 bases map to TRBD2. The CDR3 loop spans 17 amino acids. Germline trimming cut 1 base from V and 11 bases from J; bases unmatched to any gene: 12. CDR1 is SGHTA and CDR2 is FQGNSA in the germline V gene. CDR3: CASSLVGTSGRRNEQYF. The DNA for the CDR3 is TGTGCCAGCAGCTTAGTTGGGACTAGCGGGAGAAGGAATGAGCAGTACTTC.

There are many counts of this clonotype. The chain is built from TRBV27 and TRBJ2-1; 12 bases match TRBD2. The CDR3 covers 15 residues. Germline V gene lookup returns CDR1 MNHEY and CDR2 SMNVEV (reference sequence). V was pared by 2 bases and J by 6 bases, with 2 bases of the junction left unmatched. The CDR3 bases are TGTGCCAGCAGTTTAAGGGGACTAGCGGGCAATGAGCAGTTCTTC. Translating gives CASSLRGLAGNEQFF.

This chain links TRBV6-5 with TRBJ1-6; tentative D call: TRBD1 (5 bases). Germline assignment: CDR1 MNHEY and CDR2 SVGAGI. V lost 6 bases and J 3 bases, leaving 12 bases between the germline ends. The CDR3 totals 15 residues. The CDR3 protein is CASSRGHLYNSPLHF. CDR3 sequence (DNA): TGTGCCAGCAGCCGCGGACATCTCTATAATTCACCCCTCCACTTT.

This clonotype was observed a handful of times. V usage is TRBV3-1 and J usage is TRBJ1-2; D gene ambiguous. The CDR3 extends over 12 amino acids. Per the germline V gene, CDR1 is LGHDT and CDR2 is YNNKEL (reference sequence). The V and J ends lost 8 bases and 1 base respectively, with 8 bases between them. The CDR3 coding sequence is TGTGCCAGCTTCAGATATAACTATGGCTACACCTTC. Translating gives CASFRYNYGYTF.

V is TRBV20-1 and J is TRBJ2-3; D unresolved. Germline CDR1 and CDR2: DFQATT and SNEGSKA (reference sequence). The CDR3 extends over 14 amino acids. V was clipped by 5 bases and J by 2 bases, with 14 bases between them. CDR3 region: CSAVTGGATDTQYF. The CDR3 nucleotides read TGCAGTGCTGTCACTGGCGGAGCCACAGATACGCAGTATTTT.

CDR3 in DNA: TGCAGTGCTAGAAAGGGGGGGATGAACACCGGGGAGCTGTTTTTT. As protein: CSARKGGMNTGELFF. V usage is TRBV20-1 and J usage is TRBJ2-2, with a weak D call TRBD2 (7 bases). From germline, CDR1 is DFQATT and CDR2 SNEGSKA (reference sequence). V was clipped by 2 bases and J by 1 base, with 11 bases between them. The CDR3 length is 15 residues.

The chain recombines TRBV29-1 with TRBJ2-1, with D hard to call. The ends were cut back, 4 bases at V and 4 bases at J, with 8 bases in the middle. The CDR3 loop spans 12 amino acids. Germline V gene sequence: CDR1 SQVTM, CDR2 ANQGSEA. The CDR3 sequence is CSVVCLYNEQFF. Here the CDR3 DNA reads TGCAGCGTTGTGTGTTTATACAATGAGCAGTTCTTC.

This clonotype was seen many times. CDR3 sequence (DNA): TGCAGCGCGCCTCCGGGACTAGCGGGAGTTTACAATGAGCAGTTCTTC. Translated: CSAPPGLAGVYNEQFF. This chain links TRBV20-1 with TRBJ2-1, with 14 bases aligning to TRBD2. The CDR3 has 16 residues. Germline CDR1 and CDR2: DFQATT and SNEGSKA (reference sequence).

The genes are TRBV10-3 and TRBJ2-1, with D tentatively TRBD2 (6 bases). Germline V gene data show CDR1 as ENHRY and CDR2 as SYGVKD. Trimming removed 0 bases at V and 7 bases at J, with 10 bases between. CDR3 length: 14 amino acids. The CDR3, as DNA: TGTGCCATCAGTGAGTCGTCGGGGGTGAATGAGCAGTTCTTC. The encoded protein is CAISESSGVNEQFF.

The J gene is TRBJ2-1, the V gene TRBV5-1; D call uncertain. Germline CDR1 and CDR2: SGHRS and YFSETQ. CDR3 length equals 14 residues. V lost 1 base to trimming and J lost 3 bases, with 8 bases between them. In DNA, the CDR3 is TGCGCCAGCAGCTTGTCGAAGGTCTACAATGAGCAGTTCTTC. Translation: CASSLSKVYNEQFF.

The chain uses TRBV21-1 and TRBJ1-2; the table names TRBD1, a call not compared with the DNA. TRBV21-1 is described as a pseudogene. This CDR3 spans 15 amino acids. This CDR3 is CASSNSTGGLYGYTF. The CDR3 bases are TGTGCCAGCAGCAATTCGACAGGGGGGCTCTATGGCTACACCTTC.

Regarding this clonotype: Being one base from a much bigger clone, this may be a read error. The CDR3 coding sequence is TGTGCCAGCAGCCAACAACAAAACTATGGCTACACCTTC. Residues: CASSQQQNYGYTF. The V gene is TRBV6-6, the J gene TRBJ1-2, with unresolved D. The CDR3 has 13 amino acids. Trimming left V 6 bases short and J 2 bases short, with 10 bases between. CDR1 and CDR2 from the germline V gene are MNHNY and SVGAGI (reference sequence).

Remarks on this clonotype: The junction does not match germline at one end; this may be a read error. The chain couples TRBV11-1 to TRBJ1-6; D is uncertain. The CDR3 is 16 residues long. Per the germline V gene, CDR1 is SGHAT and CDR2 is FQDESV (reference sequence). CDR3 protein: CASSWEPSSYNSPPHF. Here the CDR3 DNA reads TGTGCCAGCAGCTGGGAGCCGAGCTCCTATAATTCACCCCCCCACTTT.

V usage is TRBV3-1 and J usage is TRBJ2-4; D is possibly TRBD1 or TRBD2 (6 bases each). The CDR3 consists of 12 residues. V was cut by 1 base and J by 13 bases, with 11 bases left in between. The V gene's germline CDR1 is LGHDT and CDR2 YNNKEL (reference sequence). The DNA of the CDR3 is TGTGCCAGCAGCCAAGGTGGAGGGGGGCAGTACTTC. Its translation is CASSQGGGGQYF.

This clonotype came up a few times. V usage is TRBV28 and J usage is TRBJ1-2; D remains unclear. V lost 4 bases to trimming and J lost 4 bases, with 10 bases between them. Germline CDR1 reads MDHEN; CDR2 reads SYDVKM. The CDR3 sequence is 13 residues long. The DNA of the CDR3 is TGTGCCAGCAGTTCCGGACGGTTCTATGGCTACACCTTC. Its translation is CASSSGRFYGYTF.

The CDR3: CASSPTRANEQYF. CDR3 sequence (DNA): TGTGCCAGCAGCCCGACTAGGGCTAATGAGCAGTACTTC. The chain uses TRBV3-1 and TRBJ2-5; D is perhaps TRBD2 (6 bases). CDR3 length: 13 amino acids. Trimming cost V 4 bases and J 11 bases, with 17 bases left between them. CDR1 and CDR2 (germline): LGHDT, YNNKEL (reference sequence).

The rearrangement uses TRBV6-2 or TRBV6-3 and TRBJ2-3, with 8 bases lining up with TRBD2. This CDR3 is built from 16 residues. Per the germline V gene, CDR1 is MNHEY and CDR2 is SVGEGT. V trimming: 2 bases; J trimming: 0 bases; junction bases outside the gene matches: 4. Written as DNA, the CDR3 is TGTGCCAGCAGTTACGCGCTAGCGGGTAGCACAGATACGCAGTATTTT. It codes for CASSYALAGSTDTQYF.

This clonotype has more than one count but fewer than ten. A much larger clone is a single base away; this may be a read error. CDR3 loop: CASSLAWTYEQYF. CDR3 coding DNA: TGTGCCAGCAGCTTAGCGTGGACCTACGAGCAGTACTTC. The chain has TRBV7-2 and TRBJ2-5; no reliable D call. The better agreement between TRBJ2-7 and the DNA end casts doubt on the J call. CDR1 is SGHTA, CDR2 FQGNSA, per germline. The CDR3 consists of 13 residues.

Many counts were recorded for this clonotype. The CDR3 bases are TGCAGCGACATACTAGCTCTCCAAGAGACCCAGTACTTC. This translates into CSDILALQETQYF. The genes are TRBV29-1 and TRBJ2-5; a possible D gene is TRBD2 (6 bases). CDR1 SQVTM and CDR2 ANQGSEA come from the germline V gene. The CDR3 consists of 13 residues. Trimming took off 7 bases at V and 1 base at J, with 13 bases between the two ends.

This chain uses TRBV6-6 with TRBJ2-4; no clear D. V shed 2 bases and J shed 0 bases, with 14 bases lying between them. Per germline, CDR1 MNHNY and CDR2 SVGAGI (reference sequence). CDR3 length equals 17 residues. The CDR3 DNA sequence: TGTGCCAGCAGTTACGGCCGCGGACCACTAGCCAAAAACATTCAGTACTTC. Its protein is CASSYGRGPLAKNIQYF.

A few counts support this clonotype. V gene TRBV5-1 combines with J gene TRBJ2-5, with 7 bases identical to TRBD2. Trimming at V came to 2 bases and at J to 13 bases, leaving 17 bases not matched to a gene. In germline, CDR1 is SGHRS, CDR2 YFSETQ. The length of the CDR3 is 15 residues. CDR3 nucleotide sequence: TGCGCCAGCAGCTTTGGGCCCGGACTAGGCTCCTTTTCGTACTTC. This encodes CASSFGPGLGSFSYF.

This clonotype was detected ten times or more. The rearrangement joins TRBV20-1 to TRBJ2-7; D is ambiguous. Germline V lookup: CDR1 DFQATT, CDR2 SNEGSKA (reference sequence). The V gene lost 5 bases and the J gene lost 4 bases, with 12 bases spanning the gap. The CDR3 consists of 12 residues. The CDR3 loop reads CSAGQDSYEQYF. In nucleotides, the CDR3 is TGCAGTGCTGGCCAAGACTCGTACGAGCAGTACTTC.

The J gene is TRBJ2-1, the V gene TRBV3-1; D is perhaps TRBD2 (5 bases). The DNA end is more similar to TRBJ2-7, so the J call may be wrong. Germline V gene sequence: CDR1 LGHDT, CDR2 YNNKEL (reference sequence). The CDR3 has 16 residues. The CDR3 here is CASSHGVGSSYNEQYF. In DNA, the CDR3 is TGTGCCAGCAGCCATGGGGTGGGGAGCTCCTACAATGAGCAGTACTTC.

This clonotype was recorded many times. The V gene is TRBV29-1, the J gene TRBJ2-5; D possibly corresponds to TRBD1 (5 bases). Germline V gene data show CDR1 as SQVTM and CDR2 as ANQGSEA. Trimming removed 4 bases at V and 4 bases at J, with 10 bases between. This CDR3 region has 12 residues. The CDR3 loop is CSVVGRAETQYF. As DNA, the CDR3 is TGCAGCGTTGTCGGCAGGGCAGAGACCCAGTACTTC. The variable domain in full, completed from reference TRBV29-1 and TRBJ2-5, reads SAVISQKPSRDICQRGTSLTIQCQVDSQVTMMFWYRQQPGQSLTLIATANQGSEATYESGFVIDKFPISRPNLTFSTLTVSNMSPEDSSIYLCSVVGRAETQYFGPGTRLLVL.

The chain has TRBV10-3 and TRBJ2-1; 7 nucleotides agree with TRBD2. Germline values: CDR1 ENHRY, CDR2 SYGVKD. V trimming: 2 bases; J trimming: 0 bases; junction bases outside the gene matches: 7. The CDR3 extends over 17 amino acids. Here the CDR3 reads CAISEILAVSSYNEQFF. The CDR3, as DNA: TGTGCCATCAGTGAGATCCTAGCGGTGAGCTCCTACAATGAGCAGTTCTTC.